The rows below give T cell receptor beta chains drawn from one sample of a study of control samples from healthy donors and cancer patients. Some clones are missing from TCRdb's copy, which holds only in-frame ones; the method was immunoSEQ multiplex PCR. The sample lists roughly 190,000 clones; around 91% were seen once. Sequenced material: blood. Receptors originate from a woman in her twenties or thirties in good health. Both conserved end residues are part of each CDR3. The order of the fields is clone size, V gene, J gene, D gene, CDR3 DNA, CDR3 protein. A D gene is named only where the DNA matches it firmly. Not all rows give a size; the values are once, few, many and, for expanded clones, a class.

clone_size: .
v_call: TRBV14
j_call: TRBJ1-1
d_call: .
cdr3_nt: TGTGCCAGCAGCCAAGACGGGAACACTGAAGCTTTCTTT
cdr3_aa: CASSQDGNTEAFF

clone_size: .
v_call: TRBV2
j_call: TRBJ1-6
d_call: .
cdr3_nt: TGTGCCAGCAGTGAAGGGGGCAGGAATTCACCCCTCCACTTT
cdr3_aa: CASSEGGRNSPLHF

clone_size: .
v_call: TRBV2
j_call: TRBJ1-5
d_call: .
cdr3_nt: TGTGCCAGCAGTGAAGAAACAGTGCTCAATCAGCCCCAGCATTTT
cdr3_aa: CASSEETVLNQPQHF

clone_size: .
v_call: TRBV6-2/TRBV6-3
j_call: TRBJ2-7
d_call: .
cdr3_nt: TGTGCCAGCAGTTACTCTAGCGGTTCCTACGAGCAGTACTTC
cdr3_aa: CASSYSSGSYEQYF

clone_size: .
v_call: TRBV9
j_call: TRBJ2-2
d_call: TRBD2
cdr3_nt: TGTGCCAGCAGCGTGGTAGTAGCGGGGGGCCCCGGGGAGCTGTTTTTT
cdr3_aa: CASSVVVAGGPGELFF

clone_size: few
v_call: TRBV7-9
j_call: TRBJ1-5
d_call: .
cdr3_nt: TGTGCCAGCAGCCTGGGGACGGGGAATCAGCCCCAGCATTTT
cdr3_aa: CASSLGTGNQPQHF

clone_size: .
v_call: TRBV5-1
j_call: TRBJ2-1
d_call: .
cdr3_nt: TGCGCCAGCAGTCATCAGGGAAGATGGGAGCAGTTCTTC
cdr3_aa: CASSHQGRWEQFF

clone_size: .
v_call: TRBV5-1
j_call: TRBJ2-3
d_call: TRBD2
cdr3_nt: TGCGCCAGCAGCCCACCGACTAGCGGGACTGGGGCAGATACGCAGTATTTT
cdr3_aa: CASSPPTSGTGADTQYF

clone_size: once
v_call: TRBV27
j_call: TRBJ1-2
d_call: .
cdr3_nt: TGTGCCAGCAGTCCAGGACAGCTACCTGGCTACACCTTC
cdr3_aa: CASSPGQLPGYTF

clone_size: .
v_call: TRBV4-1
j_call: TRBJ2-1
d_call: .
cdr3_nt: TGCGCCAGCAGCCAAGGAGAACGGTCATCCTACAATGAGCAGTTCTTC
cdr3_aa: CASSQGERSSYNEQFF

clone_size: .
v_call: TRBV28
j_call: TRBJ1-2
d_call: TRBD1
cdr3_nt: TGTGCCAGCAGTTCCCAGGGGGTTGGGGACTATGGCTACACCTTC
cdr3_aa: CASSSQGVGDYGYTF

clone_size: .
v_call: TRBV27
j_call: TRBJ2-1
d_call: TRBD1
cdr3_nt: TGTGCCAGCAGTTTTGTCCCCGGGACAGGGTACAATGAGCAGTTCTTC
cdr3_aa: CASSFVPGTGYNEQFF

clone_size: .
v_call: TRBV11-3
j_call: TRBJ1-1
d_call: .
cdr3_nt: TGTGCCAGCAGCAGGGACGGCATGAACACTGAAGCTTTCTTT
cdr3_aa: CASSRDGMNTEAFF

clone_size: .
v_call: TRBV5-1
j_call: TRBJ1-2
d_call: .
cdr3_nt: TGCGCCAGCAGCGCCGTCGACTATGGCTACACCTTC
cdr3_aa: CASSAVDYGYTF

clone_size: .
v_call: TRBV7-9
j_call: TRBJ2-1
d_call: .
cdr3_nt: TGTGCCAGCAGCACAGACAGGGGCGGGGGTGAGCAGTTCTTC
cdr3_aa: CASSTDRGGGEQFF

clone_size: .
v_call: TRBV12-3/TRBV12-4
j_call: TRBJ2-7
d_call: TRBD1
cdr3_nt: TGTGCCAGCAGGGGACAGTACTCCTACGAGCAGTACTTC
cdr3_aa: CASRGQYSYEQYF

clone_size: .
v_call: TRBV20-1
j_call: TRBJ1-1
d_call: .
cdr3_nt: TGCAGACTACAGGGCGGAGGTGAAGCTTTCTTT
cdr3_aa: CRLQGGGEAFF

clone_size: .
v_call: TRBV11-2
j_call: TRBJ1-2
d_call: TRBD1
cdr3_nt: TGTGCCAGCAGCCGGGACAGGGGGCTTGGCTACACCTTC
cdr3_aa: CASSRDRGLGYTF

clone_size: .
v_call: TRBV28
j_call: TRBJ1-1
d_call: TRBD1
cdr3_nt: TGTGCCAGCAGGACAGGGGGAAGCACTGAAGCTTTCTTT
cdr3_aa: CASRTGGSTEAFF

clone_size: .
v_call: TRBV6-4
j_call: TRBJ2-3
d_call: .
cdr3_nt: TGTGCCAGCAGTGACTCGATAGGGTTTAGGGGCACAGATACGCAGTATTTT
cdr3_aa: CASSDSIGFRGTDTQYF

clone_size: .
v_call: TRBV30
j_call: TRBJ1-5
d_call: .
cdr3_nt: TGTGCCTGGAGTTCGACAGGTCGGGGCAATCAGCCCCAGCATTTT
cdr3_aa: CAWSSTGRGNQPQHF

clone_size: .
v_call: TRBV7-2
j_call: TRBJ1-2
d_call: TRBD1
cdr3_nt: TGTGCCAGCAGCTTTCAATGGACAGGTGGCTACACCTTC
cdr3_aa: CASSFQWTGGYTF

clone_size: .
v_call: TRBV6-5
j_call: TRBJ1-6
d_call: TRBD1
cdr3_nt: TGTGCCACCAGGGGGTATAATTCACCCCTCCACTTT
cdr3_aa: CATRGYNSPLHF

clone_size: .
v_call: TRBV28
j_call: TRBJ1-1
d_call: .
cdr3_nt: TGTGCCAGCAGTCCCAGATTGAACACTGAAGCTTTCTTT
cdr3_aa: CASSPRLNTEAFF

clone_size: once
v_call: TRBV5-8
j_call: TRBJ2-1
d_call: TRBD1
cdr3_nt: TGTGCCAGCAGTCGGGACAGGGGGGTTTACAATGAGCAGTTCTTC
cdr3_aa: CASSRDRGVYNEQFF

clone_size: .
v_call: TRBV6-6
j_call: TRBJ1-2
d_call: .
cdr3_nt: TGTGCCAGCAGTTACTCAGGGAAAGATGGCTACACCTTC
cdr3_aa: CASSYSGKDGYTF

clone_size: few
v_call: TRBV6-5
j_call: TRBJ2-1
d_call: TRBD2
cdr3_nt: TGTGCCAGCAGTACGACTAGCGGGGGGGCGAATGAGCAGTTCTTC
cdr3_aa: CASSTTSGGANEQFF

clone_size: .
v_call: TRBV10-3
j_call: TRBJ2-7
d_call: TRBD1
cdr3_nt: TGTGCCATCAGTGAAGACAGGGTAAGGGACGAGCAGTACTTC
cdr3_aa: CAISEDRVRDEQYF